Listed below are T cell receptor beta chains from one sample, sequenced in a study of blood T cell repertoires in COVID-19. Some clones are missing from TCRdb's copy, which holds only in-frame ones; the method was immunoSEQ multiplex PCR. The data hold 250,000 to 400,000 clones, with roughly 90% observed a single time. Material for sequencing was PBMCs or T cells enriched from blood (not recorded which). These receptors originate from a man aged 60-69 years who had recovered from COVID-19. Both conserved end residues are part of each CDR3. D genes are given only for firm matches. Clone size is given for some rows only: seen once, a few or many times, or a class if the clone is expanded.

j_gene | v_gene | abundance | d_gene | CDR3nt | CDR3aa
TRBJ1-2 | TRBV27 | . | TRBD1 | TGTGCCAGCAGTACGGGACAGAAGACCTATGGCTACACCTTC | CASSTGQKTYGYTF
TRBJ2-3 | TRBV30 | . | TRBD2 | TGTGCCTGGGTACTCGGACTAGCGCCTAGCACAGATACGCAGTATTTT | CAWVLGLAPSTDTQYF
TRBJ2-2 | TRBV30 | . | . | TGTGCCTGGAGTCCGGGACAGAACACCGGGGAGCTGTTTTTT | CAWSPGQNTGELFF
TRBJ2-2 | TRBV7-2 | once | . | TGTGCCAGCAGCTTAGCGGTGACAGGTTTCTATGAGGCCGGGGAGCTGTTTTTT | CASSLAVTGFYEAGELFF
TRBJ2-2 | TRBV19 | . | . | TGTGCCAGCGATGACTTCGGCGGGGAGCTGTTTTTT | CASDDFGGELFF
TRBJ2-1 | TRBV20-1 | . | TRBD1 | TGCAGTGCTAGTTACAGGGGGGACACCTCCTACAATGAGCAGTTCTTC | CSASYRGDTSYNEQFF
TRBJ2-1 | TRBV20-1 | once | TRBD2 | TGCAGTGCCAGTACCTTTTCCGGGACTAGGCTTAAGAATGAGCAGTTCTTC | CSASTFSGTRLKNEQFF
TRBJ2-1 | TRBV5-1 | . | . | TGCGCCAGCAGCTCGGGGGTGGAAGGGGCAGAGCAGTTCTTC | CASSSGVEGAEQFF
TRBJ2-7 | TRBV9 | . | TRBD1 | TGTGCCAGCAGCCCGAACTACAGGGGAACCTACGAGCAGTACTTC | CASSPNYRGTYEQYF
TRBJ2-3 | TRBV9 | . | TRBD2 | TGTGCCAGCAGCTTGGAGGGAGGGGTAGATACGCAGTATTTT | CASSLEGGVDTQYF
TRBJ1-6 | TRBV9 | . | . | TGTGCCAGCAGCCGAACCCAGGGAAATTCACCCCTCCACTTT | CASSRTQGNSPLHF
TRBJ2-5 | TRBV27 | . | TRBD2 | TGTGCCAGCAGTGTATTGACTAGCGGACATTTCCAAGAGACCCAGTACTTC | CASSVLTSGHFQETQYF
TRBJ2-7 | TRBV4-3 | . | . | TGCGCCAGCAGCCAAGATATCGGGTATAGGAACGAGCAGTACTTC | CASSQDIGYRNEQYF
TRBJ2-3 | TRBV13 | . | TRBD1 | TGTGCCAGCAGCACCAGGGACAGCCACACAGATACGCAGTATTTT | CASSTRDSHTDTQYF
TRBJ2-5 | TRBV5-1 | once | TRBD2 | TGCGCCAGCAGCCTGACTAGCGGGAGGGCCTTTTACCACCAAGAGACCCAGTACTTC | CASSLTSGRAFYHQETQYF
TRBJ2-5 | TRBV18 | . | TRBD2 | TGTGCCAGCTCACCCCAACGACTAGCGGGAGTCAGTCAAGAGACCCAGTACTTC | CASSPQRLAGVSQETQYF
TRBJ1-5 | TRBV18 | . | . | TGTGCCAGCTCATCAACTACAGGGAATCAGCCCCAGCATTTT | CASSSTTGNQPQHF
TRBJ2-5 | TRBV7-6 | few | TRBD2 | TGTGCCAGCAGCACCAGGACTAGCGGGGACCGGGAAGAGACCCAGTACTTC | CASSTRTSGDREETQYF
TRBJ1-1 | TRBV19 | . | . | TGTGCCAGTAGAGACAGGCTGAACACTGAAGCTTTCTTT | CASRDRLNTEAFF
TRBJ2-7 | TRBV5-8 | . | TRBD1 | TGTGCCAGCAGCACCGATAACCGGGGACAGGGGTACTTC | CASSTDNRGQGYF